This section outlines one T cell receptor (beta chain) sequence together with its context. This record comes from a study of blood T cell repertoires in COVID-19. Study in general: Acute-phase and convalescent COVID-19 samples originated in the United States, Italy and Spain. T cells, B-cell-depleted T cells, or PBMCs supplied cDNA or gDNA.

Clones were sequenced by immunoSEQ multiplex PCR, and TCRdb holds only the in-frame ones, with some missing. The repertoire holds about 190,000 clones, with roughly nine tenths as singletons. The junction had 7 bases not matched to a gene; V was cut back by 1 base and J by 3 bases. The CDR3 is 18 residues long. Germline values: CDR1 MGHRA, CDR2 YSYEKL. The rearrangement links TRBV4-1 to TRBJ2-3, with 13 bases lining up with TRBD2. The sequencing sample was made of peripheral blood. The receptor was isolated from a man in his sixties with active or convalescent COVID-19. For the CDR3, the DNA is TGCGCCAGCAGCCAAGGTTACGGACTAGCGGGGGTGACAGATACGCAGTATTTT. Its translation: CASSQGYGLAGVTDTQYF.